Following are 25 T cell receptor beta chains from one sample sequenced in a study of human T cells and chemical hapten exposure. The time point was: pre-sensitization, week 0. Indicated treatment: therapeutic diphenylcyclopropenone sensitization with weekly scalp DPC. In TCRdb, the RACE reads were re-called with MiXCR into one record per CDR3 protein. The sample yields approximately 320,000 distinct CDR3 sequences, around 5.5% seen once. The sample was whole blood, taken in connection with sensitization to the hapten diphenylcyclopropenone (DPC). The origin of the receptors is a woman aged 18 to 35 with alopecia areata. Some clones in this sample may be carry-over from other donors' samples.

The chain combines TRBV7-9 with TRBJ1-1, with D maybe TRBD1 (5 bases). V dropped 1 base and J dropped 1 base, with 7 bases sitting between them. Germline V lookup: CDR1 SEHNR, CDR2 FQNEAQ (reference sequence). CDR3 length: 14 residues. The CDR3 region has the DNA TGTGCCAGCAGCTTAGTCCAGGGGAACACTGAAGCTTTCTTT. Translation gives CASSLVQGNTEAFF.

The chain joins TRBV12-3 or TRBV12-4 to TRBJ1-1, with D maybe TRBD1 (6 bases). Trimming removed 4 bases at V and 4 bases at J, with 10 bases between. The CDR3 runs 13 residues. In nucleotides, the CDR3 is TGTGCCAGCAGTTCGACACAGGGCACTGAAGCTTTCTTT. Its protein product is CASSSTQGTEAFF.

The genes are TRBV20-1 and TRBJ1-2; the D is unclear. The CDR3 length is 12 residues. Per the germline V gene, CDR1 is DFQATT and CDR2 is SNEGSKA (reference sequence). With 1 base removed from V and 4 bases from J, the gap between germline ends came to 7 bases. Here the CDR3 reads CSARVATYGYTF. The CDR3 nucleotides are TGCAGTGCTAGAGTGGCAACCTATGGCTACACCTTC.

This clonotype was counted ten times or more. This sequence joins TRBV4-3 and TRBJ2-7, with D unresolved. Germline loops: CDR1 LGHNA, CDR2 YSLEER. The ends were cut back, 1 base at V and 1 base at J, with 11 bases in the middle. This CDR3 is built from 15 residues. The chain's CDR3 is CASSQVNDMSYEQYF. CDR3 nucleotide sequence: TGCGCCAGCAGCCAAGTGAACGACATGTCCTACGAGCAGTACTTC.

This clonotype was detected only a few times. The chain couples TRBV10-3 to TRBJ2-7; D not certain. Trimming took 6 bases from V and 6 from J, leaving 9 bases between them. CDR1 is ENHRY and CDR2 is SYGVKD in the germline V gene. The length of the CDR3 is 11 residues. The CDR3 nucleotides are TGTGCCATCAGGGCCGTGGTCGAGCAGTACTTC. It encodes CAIRAVVEQYF.

This clonotype occurred many times. The rearrangement uses TRBV29-1 and TRBJ2-3; D might be TRBD2 (6 bases). Trimming cost V 3 bases and J 6 bases, with 13 bases left between them. This CDR3 contains 13 residues. Looked up from germline, CDR1 is SQVTM and CDR2 is ANQGSEA. The CDR3 here is CSVEFRGGDTQYF. The CDR3 DNA reads as TGCAGCGTTGAGTTTCGAGGAGGGGATACGCAGTATTTT.

This clonotype was seen more than once but under ten times. The J gene is TRBJ2-3, the V gene TRBV2; D gene uncertain. Per germline, CDR1 SNHLY and CDR2 FYNNEI. Trimming removed 1 base at V and 7 bases at J, with 3 bases between. CDR3 length: 11 amino acids. The CDR3 region is CASSEGNTQYF. The CDR3 DNA reads TGTGCCAGCAGTGAAGGGAATACGCAGTATTTT. The full variable domain, completed using reference TRBV2 and TRBJ2-3, is EPEVTQTPSHQVTQMGQEVILRCVPISNHLYFYWYRQILGQKVEFLVSFYNNEISEKSEIFDDQFSVERPDGSNFTLKIRSTKLEDSAMYFCASSEGNTQYFGPGTRLTVL.

This clonotype has a handful of counts. V gene TRBV24-1 combines with J gene TRBJ1-4; 7 bases fit TRBD1. With 4 bases clipped from V and 8 bases from J, the junction kept 9 bases outside the gene matches. The V gene's germline CDR1 is KGHDR and CDR2 SFDVKD. The CDR3 sequence is 15 residues long. The CDR3 bases are TGTGCCACCAGTGACCCTACAGGGGTTAGGGAAAAACTGTTTTTT. Its protein is CATSDPTGVREKLFF.

The V call is TRBV7-2, the J call TRBJ1-2, with unresolved D. There are 13 residues in the CDR3. V was shortened by 1 base and J by 10 bases, with 13 bases between the two germline ends. Germline assignment: CDR1 SGHTA and CDR2 FQGNSA. The CDR3 DNA is TGTGCCAGCAGCTTAGTACGGGATGGCAACTACACCTTC. Translated: CASSLVRDGNYTF.

V and J are TRBV5-1 and TRBJ2-7; maybe TRBD2 (5 bases). Trimming removed 0 bases at V and 7 bases at J, with 14 bases between. The CDR3 loop spans 14 amino acids. The germline V gene has CDR1 SGHRS and CDR2 YFSETQ. The CDR3 reads CASSLGSGVREQYF. The CDR3 DNA is TGCGCCAGCAGCTTGGGGTCCGGGGTGAGGGAGCAGTACTTC.

This clonotype was detected only a few times. The genes are TRBV6-1 and TRBJ1-6; TRBD1 is a possible D gene (6 bases). The germline V gene has CDR1 MNHNS and CDR2 SASEGT. CDR3 length: 11 amino acids. V was clipped by 1 base and J by 19 bases, with 11 bases between them. CDR3 DNA: TGTGCCAGCAGTGAAGGTGCCGGGACACACTTT. It is translated as CASSEGAGTHF.

The sample holds many counts of this clonotype. The chain uses TRBV20-1 and TRBJ2-3; a possible D gene is TRBD2 (7 bases). V shed 2 bases and J shed 4 bases, with 13 bases lying between them. The CDR3 is made up of 14 amino acids. The germline V gene encodes CDR1 DFQATT and CDR2 SNEGSKA (reference sequence). Here the CDR3 reads CSARRGGGADTQYF. The CDR3 DNA reads as TGCAGTGCTAGAAGGGGGGGCGGAGCAGATACGCAGTATTTT.

Here the CDR3 DNA reads TGCGCCAGCAGCCACGAACCGGGACCCTCCACAGATACGCAGTATTTT. Translated, it gives CASSHEPGPSTDTQYF. The chain is built from TRBV4-3 and TRBJ2-3; tentatively, D is TRBD1 or TRBD2 (5 bases each). Germline V gene data show CDR1 as LGHNA and CDR2 as YSLEER. There are 16 residues in the CDR3. V dropped 3 bases and J dropped 2 bases, with 15 bases sitting between them.

This clonotype was seen repeatedly, ten times or more. V gene TRBV6-5 combines with J gene TRBJ1-4; D unresolved. Germline V gene data show CDR1 as MNHEY and CDR2 as SVGAGI. Deletions cut 6 bases from V and 4 bases from J, with 12 bases between. The CDR3 extends over 14 amino acids. In nucleotides, the CDR3 is TGTGCCAGCAGCCCCGAGGGTTATAATGAAAAACTGTTTTTT. Translation gives CASSPEGYNEKLFF.

This clonotype was observed at least ten times. The chain has TRBV5-5 and TRBJ1-5; no clear D gene. The CDR3 is made up of 15 amino acids. V was cut by 2 bases and J by 4 bases, with 13 bases left in between. Germline V CDR1 and CDR2: SGHKS, YYEKEE (reference sequence). Here the CDR3 DNA reads TGTGCCAGCAGCTTAGGTTACAGCCGGAATCAGCCCCAGCATTTT. Translated: CASSLGYSRNQPQHF.

This clonotype appeared many times. The junction and the germline gene differ at one end; a read error may be behind it. The chain carries TRBV2 and TRBJ1-5; weak D call: TRBD1 (6 bases). The CDR3 sequence is 15 residues long. CDR1 and CDR2 from the germline V gene are SNHLY and FYNNEI. This chain's CDR3 is CASSELGGSSQPQHF. The CDR3 region has the DNA TGTGCCAGCAGTGAATTAGGGGGGAGCAGTCAGCCCCAGCATTTT. Supplemented by reference TRBV2 and TRBJ1-5, the full variable domain reads EPEVTQTPSHQVTQMGQEVILRCVPISNHLYFYWYRQILGQKVEFLVSFYNNEISEKSEIFDDQFSVERPDGSNFTLKIRSTKLEDSAMYFCASSELGGSSQPQHFGDGTRLSIL.

In its sample, this clonotype was seen a few times. The chain uses TRBV6-1 and TRBJ2-7, with D unclear. Germline V gives CDR1 MNHNS, CDR2 SASEGT. The CDR3 extends over 11 amino acids. Trimming removed 6 bases at V and 3 bases at J, with 6 bases between. CDR3 bases: TGTGCCAGCAGCCAGATCTACGAGCAGTACTTC. It yields the protein CASSQIYEQYF.

There are many counts of this clonotype. The chain is built from TRBV7-9 and TRBJ1-2; D gene uncertain. V lost 0 bases and J 0 bases, leaving 5 bases between the germline ends. CDR3 size: 14 residues. Germline assignment: CDR1 SEHNR and CDR2 FQNEAQ (reference sequence). The CDR3 loop reads CASSLAGTNYGYTF. CDR3 DNA sequence: TGTGCCAGCAGCTTAGCCGGAACTAACTATGGCTACACCTTC.

This clonotype was seen many times. V is TRBV28 and J is TRBJ2-4; TRBD2 agrees at 12 bases. With V trimmed by 6 bases and J by 2 bases, 14 bases remained unmatched. The CDR3 has 19 amino acids. CDR1 and CDR2 from the germline V gene are MDHEN and SYDVKM. In nucleotides, the CDR3 is TGTGCCAGCAGCTTCGGACTAGCGGGGCCGGCCTCGACCAAAAACATTCAGTACTTC. It encodes CASSFGLAGPASTKNIQYF.

The V and J genes are TRBV5-8 and TRBJ1-5; D gene ambiguous. This CDR3 spans 18 amino acids. The germline gives CDR1 SGHTS, CDR2 YDEGEE. The ends were cut back, 0 bases at V and 2 bases at J, with 18 bases in the middle. DNA for the CDR3: TGTGCCAGCAGCTTGGCGGTAGGATTTACCCTCGGCAATCAGCCCCAGCATTTT. Amino acid sequence: CASSLAVGFTLGNQPQHF.

The chain links TRBV6-5 to TRBJ1-6; TRBD1 matches at 9 bases. J lost 7 bases, V lost 2 bases, and 3 bases had no gene match. In germline, CDR1 is MNHEY, CDR2 SVGAGI. The CDR3 totals 15 residues. In DNA, the CDR3 is TGTGCCAGCAGTTACACGGACAGGGGAAATTCACCCCTCCACTTT. Its translation: CASSYTDRGNSPLHF.

The gene calls are TRBV24-1 and TRBJ2-5; 10 nucleotides align to TRBD2. CDR1 KGHDR and CDR2 SFDVKD come from the germline V gene. With V trimmed by 4 bases and J by 4 bases, 11 bases remained unmatched. The length of the CDR3 is 17 residues. CDR3 sequence: CATSDPGGAGGRETQYF. The CDR3 DNA sequence: TGTGCCACCAGTGACCCCGGTGGAGCGGGGGGGCGAGAGACCCAGTACTTC.

This clonotype was counted only a few times. The rearrangement uses TRBV2 and TRBJ1-1; unclear D gene. V lost 2 bases and J lost 3, with 7 bases in between. Looked up from germline, CDR1 is SNHLY and CDR2 is FYNNEI. The CDR3 is 13 amino acids. The CDR3 here is CASSESRDTEAFF. The CDR3 DNA reads TGTGCCAGCAGTGAATCGCGGGACACTGAAGCTTTCTTT.

This clonotype has only a few counts. The chain is built from TRBV4-2 and TRBJ1-2, with a weak D call TRBD1 (6 bases). Trimming shortened V by 1 base and J by 4 bases, and 22 bases separated the two germline ends. Germline V gene data show CDR1 as LGHNA and CDR2 as YNFKEQ. This CDR3 has 18 residues. The CDR3 DNA follows: TGTGCCAGCAGCCAAGTCGGGGGCCGCGATGTCCTACTCTATGGCTACACCTTC. Its translation: CASSQVGGRDVLLYGYTF.

On this clonotype: The conserved closing phenylalanine or tryptophan is absent in this CDR3, likely reflecting a read error. The V gene is TRBV5-1, the J gene TRBJ2-7; D is unresolved. This CDR3 comprises 14 residues. V lost 3 bases to trimming and J lost 3 bases, with 13 bases between them. The germline V gene encodes CDR1 SGHRS and CDR2 YFSETQ. The CDR3 sequence is CASSSSVKGYEQYL. The CDR3 DNA is TGCGCCAGCAGCTCCAGTGTCAAGGGCTACGAGCAGTACCTC.